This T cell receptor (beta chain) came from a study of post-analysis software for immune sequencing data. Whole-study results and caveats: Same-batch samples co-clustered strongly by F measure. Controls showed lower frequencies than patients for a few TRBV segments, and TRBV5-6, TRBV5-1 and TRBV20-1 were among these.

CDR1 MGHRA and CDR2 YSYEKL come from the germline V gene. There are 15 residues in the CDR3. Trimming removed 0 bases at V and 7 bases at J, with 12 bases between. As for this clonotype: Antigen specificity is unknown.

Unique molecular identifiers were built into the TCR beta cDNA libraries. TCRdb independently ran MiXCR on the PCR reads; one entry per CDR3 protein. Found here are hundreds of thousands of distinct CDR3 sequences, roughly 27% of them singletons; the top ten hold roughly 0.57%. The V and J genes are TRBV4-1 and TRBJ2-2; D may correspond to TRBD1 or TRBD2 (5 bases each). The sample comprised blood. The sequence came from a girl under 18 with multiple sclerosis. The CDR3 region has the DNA TGCGCCAGCAGCCAAGATGGGACGGATGGCGGGGAGCTGTTTTTT. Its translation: CASSQDGTDGGELFF.